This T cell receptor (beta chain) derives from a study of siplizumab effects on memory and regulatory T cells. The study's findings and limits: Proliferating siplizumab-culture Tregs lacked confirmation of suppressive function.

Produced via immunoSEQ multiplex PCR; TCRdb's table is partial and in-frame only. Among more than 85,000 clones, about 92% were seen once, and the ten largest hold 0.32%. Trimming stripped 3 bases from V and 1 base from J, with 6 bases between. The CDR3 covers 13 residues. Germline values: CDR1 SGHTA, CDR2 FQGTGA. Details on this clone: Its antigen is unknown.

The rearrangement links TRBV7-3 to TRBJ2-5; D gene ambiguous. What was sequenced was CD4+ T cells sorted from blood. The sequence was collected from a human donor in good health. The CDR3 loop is CASSLRIQETQYF. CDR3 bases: TGTGCCAGCAGCTTGAGGATCCAAGAGACCCAGTACTTC.